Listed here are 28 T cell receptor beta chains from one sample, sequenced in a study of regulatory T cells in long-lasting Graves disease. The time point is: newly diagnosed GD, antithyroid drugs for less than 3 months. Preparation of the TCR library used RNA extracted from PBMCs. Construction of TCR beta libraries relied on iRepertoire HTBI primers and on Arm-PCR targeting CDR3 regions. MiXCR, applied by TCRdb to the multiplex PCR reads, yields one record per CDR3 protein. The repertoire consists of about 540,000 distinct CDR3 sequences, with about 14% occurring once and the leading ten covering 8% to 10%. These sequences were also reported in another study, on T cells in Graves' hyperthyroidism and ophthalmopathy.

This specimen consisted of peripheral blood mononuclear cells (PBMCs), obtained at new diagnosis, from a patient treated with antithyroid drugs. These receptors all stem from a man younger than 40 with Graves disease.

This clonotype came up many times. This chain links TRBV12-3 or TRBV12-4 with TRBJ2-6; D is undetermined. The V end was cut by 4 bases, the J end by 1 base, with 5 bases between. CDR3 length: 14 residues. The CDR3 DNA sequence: TGTGCCAGCAGTTCGCAATCTGGGGCCAACGTCCTGACTTTC. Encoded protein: CASSSQSGANVLTF.

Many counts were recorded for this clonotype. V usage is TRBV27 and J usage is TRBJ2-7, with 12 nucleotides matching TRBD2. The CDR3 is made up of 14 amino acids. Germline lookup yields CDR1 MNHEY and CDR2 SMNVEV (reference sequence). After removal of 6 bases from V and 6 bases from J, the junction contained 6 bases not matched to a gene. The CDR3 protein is CASSHTSGRLEQYF. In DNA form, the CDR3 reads TGTGCCAGCAGCCATACTAGCGGGAGGCTCGAGCAGTACTTC.

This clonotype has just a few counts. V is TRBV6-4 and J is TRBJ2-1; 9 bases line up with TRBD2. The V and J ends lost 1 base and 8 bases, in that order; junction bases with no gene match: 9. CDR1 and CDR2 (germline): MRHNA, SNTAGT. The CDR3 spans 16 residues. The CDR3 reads CASSDWGSGSTYEQFF. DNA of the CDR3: TGTGCCAGCAGTGACTGGGGTAGCGGGAGCACCTATGAGCAGTTCTTC.

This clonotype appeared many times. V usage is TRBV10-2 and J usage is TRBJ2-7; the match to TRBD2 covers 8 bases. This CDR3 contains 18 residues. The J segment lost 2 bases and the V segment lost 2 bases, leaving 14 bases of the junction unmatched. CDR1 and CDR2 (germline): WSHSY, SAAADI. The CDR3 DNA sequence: TGCGCCAGCAGTGAGGGGGTAGCGGGGTCCCCTAGAACCTACGAGCAGTACTTC. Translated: CASSEGVAGSPRTYEQYF.

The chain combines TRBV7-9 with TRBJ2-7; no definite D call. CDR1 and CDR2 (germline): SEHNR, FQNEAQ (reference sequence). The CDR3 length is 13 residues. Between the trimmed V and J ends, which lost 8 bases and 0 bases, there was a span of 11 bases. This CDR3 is CASGHRYSYEQYF. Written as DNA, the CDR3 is TGTGCCAGCGGCCACAGATACTCCTACGAGCAGTACTTC.

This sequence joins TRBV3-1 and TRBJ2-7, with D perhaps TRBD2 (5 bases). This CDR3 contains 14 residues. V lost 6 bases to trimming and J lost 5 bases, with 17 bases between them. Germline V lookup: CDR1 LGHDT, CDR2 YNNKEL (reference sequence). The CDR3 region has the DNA TGTGCCAGCAGGAGGGCGTCAGCGTCGAACGAGCAGTACTTC. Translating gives CASRRASASNEQYF.

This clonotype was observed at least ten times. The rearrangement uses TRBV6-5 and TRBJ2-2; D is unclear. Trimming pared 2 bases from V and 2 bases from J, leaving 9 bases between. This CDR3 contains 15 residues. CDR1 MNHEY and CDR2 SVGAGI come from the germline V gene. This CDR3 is CASSYILHNTGELFF. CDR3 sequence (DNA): TGTGCCAGCAGTTACATTCTACATAACACCGGGGAGCTGTTTTTT.

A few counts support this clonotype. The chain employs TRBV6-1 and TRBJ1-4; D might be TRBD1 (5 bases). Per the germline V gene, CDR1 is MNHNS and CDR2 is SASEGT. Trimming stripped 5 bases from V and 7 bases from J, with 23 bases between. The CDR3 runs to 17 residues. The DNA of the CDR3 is TGTGCCAGCAGTCCCCTGGGGCCCGGGACGCGAGCTGAAAAACTGTTTTTT. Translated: CASSPLGPGTRAEKLFF.

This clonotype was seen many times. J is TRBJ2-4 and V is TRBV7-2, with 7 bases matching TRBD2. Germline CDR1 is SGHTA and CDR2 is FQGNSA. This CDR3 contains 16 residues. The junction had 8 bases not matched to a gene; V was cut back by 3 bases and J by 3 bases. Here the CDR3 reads CASSFSGGVGKNIQYF. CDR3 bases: TGTGCCAGCAGCTTTTCGGGAGGAGTGGGCAAAAACATTCAGTACTTC.

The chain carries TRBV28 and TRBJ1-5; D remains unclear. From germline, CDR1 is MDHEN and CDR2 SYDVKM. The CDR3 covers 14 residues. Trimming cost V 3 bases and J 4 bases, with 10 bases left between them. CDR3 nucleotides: TGTGCCAGCAGTTTCGGCAGGCAAAATCAGCCCCAGCATTTT. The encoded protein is CASSFGRQNQPQHF.

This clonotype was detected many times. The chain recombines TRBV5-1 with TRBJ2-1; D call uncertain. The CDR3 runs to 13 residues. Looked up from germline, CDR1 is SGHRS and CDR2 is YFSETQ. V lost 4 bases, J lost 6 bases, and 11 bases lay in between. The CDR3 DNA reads TGCGCCAGCAGCGTGGACGGTTTCAATGAGCAGTTCTTC. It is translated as CASSVDGFNEQFF.

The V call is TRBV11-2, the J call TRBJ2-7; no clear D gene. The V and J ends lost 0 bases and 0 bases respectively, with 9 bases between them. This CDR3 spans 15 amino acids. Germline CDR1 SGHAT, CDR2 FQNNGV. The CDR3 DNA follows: TGTGCCAGCAGCTTAGATCCGGAGAGCTCCTACGAGCAGTACTTC. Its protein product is CASSLDPESSYEQYF. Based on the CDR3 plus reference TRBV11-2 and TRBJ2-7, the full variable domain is EAGVAQSPRYKIIEKRQSVAFWCNPISGHATLYWYQQILGQGPKLLIQFQNNGVVDDSQLPKDRFSAERLKGVDSTLKIQPAKLEDSAVYLCASSLDPESSYEQYFGPGTRLTVT.

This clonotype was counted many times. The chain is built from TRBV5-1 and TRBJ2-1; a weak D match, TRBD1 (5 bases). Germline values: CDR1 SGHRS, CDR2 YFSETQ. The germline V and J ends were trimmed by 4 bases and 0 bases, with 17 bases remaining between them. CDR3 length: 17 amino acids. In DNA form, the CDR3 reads TGCGCCAGCAGCCCGAACCGACAGCGTAGCTCCTACAATGAGCAGTTCTTC. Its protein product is CASSPNRQRSSYNEQFF. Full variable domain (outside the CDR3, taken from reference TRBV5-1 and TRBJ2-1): KAGVTQTPRYLIKTRGQQVTLSCSPISGHRSVSWYQQTPGQGLQFLFEYFSETQRNKGNFPGRFSGRQFSNSRSEMNVSTLELGDSALYLCASSPNRQRSSYNEQFFGPGTRLTVL.

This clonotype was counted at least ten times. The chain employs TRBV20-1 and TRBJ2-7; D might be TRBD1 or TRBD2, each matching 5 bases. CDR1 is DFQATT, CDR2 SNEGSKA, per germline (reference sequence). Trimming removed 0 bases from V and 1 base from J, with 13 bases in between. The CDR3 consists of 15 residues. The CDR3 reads CSARDGGDSSYEQYF. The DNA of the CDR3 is TGCAGTGCTAGAGATGGGGGAGATTCATCCTACGAGCAGTACTTC.

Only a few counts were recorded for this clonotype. The CDR3 here is CASSFRGGRNEQFF. Here the CDR3 DNA reads TGTGCCAGCAGCTTCCGGGGTGGGAGGAATGAGCAGTTCTTC. The chain links TRBV7-6 to TRBJ2-1, with D possibly matching TRBD2 (6 bases). The CDR3 is 14 amino acids. The germline gives CDR1 SGHVS, CDR2 FNYEAQ. The ends were cut back, 3 bases at V and 7 bases at J, with 13 bases in the middle.

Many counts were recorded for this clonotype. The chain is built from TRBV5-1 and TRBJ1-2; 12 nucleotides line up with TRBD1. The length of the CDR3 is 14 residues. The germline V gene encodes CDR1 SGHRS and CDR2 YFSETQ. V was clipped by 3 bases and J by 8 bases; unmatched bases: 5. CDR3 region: CASSSGQGANGYTF. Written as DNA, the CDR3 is TGCGCCAGCAGCTCGGGACAGGGGGCAAACGGCTACACCTTC.

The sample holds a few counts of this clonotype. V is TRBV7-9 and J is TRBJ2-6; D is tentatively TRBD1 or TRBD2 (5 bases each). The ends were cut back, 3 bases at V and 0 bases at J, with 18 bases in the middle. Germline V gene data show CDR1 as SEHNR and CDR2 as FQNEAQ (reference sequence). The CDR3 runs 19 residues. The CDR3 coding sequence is TGTGCCAGCAGCTTGCCAGTAGCGACAGTAAGCTCTGGGGCCAACGTCCTGACTTTC. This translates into CASSLPVATVSSGANVLTF.

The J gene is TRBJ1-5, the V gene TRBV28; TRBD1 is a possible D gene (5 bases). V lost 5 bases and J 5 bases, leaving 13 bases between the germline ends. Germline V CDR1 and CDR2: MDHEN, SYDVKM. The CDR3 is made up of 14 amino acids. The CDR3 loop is CASSERGTHQPQHF. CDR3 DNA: TGTGCCAGCAGTGAACGGGGCACTCATCAGCCCCAGCATTTT.

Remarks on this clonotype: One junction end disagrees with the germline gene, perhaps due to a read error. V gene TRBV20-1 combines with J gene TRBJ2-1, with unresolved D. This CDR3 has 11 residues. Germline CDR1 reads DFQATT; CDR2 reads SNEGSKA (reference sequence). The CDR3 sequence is CSAREYNEQLF. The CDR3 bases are TGCAGTGCTAGGGAGTACAATGAGCAGCTCTTC.

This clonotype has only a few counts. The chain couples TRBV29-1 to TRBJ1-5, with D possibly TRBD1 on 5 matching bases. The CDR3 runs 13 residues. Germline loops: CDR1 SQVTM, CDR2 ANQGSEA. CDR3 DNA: TGCGGCGGGAGACGGGGGGGGAGTCAGCCCCAGCATTTT. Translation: CGGRRGGSQPQHF.

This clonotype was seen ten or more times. The CDR3 bases are TGTGCCAGCAGCCAGGACAGCAATGAGCAGTTCTTC. As protein: CASSQDSNEQFF. J is TRBJ2-1 and V is TRBV7-2; D might be TRBD1 (6 bases). Germline CDR1 is SGHTA and CDR2 is FQGNSA. The CDR3 has 12 residues. V gave up 5 bases and J gave up 6 bases, with 8 bases separating them.

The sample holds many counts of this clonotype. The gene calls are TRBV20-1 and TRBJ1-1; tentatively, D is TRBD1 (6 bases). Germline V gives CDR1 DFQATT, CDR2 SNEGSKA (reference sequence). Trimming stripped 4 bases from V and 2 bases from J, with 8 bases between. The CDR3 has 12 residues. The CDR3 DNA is TGCAGTGCTATGGACAGAAACACTGAAGCTTTCTTT. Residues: CSAMDRNTEAFF.

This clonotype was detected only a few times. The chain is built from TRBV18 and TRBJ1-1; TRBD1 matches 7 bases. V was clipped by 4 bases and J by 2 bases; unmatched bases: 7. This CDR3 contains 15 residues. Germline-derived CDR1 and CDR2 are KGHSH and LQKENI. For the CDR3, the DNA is TGTGCCAGCTCACGTGACAGGGATCGAAACACTGAAGCTTTCTTT. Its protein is CASSRDRDRNTEAFF.

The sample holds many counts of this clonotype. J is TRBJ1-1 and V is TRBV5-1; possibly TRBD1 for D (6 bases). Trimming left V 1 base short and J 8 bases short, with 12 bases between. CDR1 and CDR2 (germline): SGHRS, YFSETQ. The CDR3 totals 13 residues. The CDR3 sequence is CASSLTGTLEAFF. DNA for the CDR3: TGCGCCAGCAGCTTGACGGGGACACTAGAAGCTTTCTTT.

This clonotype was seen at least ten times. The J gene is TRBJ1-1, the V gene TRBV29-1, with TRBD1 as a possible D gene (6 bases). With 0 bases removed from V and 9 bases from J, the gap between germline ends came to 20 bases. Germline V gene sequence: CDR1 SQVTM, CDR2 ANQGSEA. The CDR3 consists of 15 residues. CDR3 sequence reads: CSVEESGHMKWKAFF. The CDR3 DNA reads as TGCAGCGTTGAAGAATCGGGACATATGAAATGGAAAGCTTTCTTT.

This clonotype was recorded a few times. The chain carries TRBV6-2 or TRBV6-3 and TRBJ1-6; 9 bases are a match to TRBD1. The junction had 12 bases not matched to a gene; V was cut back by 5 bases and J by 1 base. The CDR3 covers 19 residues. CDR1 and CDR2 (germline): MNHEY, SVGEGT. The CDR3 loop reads CASSGQPGQGLSYNSPLHF. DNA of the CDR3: TGTGCCAGCAGTGGACAACCGGGACAGGGATTATCCTATAATTCACCCCTCCACTTT.

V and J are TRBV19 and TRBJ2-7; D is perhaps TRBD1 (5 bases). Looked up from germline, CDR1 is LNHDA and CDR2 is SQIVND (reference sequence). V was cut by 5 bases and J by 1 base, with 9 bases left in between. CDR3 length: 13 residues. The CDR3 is CASSHQGSYEQYF. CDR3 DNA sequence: TGTGCCAGTAGTCATCAGGGATCCTACGAGCAGTACTTC.

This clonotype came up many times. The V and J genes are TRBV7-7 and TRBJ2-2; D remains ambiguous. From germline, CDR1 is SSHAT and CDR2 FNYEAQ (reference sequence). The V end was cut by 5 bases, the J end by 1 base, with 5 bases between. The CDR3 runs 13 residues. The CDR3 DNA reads TGTGCCAGCAGCCCTCAGAACACCGGGGAGCTGTTTTTT. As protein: CASSPQNTGELFF.